The sequence of this T cell receptor (beta chain) was determined in a study of blood T cell repertoires in COVID-19 (dated by TCRdb to between 2020 and 2021). For the study in its entirety: Collaborator samples came from the United States, Italy and Spain and covered acute and convalescent phases of COVID-19. The material from the prospective study consisted of cDNA or gDNA derived from T cells, B-cell-depleted T cells, or PBMCs. Deeply sampled blood TCRbeta repertoires from subjects exposed to, actively infected with, or recovered from COVID-19 were included in the dataset. A freely available public database, intended as a resource for researchers studying the immune response to SARS-CoV-2, is where the repertoires were released. Samples came from the ongoing ImmuneRACE study (first 160 participants) plus 1,254 subjects from 6 global collaborators. Nearly every sample came with metadata listing a de-identified subject ID, COVID-19 status, age in years and sex. HLA class I and class II types, where available, came from metadata supplied by the sample provider rather than from assay-based typing.

Each collaborating institution followed its own protocols to collect whole blood in K2EDTA tubes. Collaborator samples were shipped for TCRbeta analysis as frozen whole blood, isolated PBMCs, or DNA extracted from either sample type. Overall study outcomes, separate from this receptor: Clinical and demographic metadata were provided uncurated, with the amount varying by source and participant.

TCRbeta CDR3 regions were amplified from genomic DNA using the immunoSEQ Assay, a bias-controlled multiplex PCR. The source study handled its data this way. The number of nucleated cells in each sample was estimated from the amplification of reference gene primers within the assay. To quantify the absolute abundance of each unique TCRbeta CDR3 rearrangement, sequence reads were collapsed and filtered. Productive Simpson clonality was computed per sample as the square root of Simpson's diversity index over productive rearrangements. TCRdb holds this immuneACCESS table with in-frame rearrangements only. Some clones are missing; in checked studies, unresolved V genes explain under half, and the rest has no known cause. V, J and clone size are those of that table, while D and trimming were read from the DNA. The sample contains some 90,000 clones, 80% to 90% of them found a single time. The ten top clones hold roughly 5.4% of the sample.

As regards this clone: Which antigen it targets is not known. Per-base qualities were not stored, and no clone one base away is much larger.

V sheds 3 bases and J sheds 9 bases, leaving 18 bases between their ends. Based on the germline V gene (reference sequence), the CDR1 and CDR2 sequences are SEHNR and FQNEAQ. Reading from cysteine to phenylalanine, the CDR3 counts 15 amino acids. Solely the CDR3 DNA is kept, with 45 bases framed from the first base. This sequence uses TRBV7-9 and TRBJ2-1; the D gene is perhaps TRBD1, from 6 matching bases. This clonotype was obtained from a woman older than 75 with active COVID-19. What was sequenced was peripheral blood. The DNA reads as follows: TGTGCCAGCAGCTTGGGCGACCGGGACAATGGTGAGCAGTTCTTC. Translated, this is CASSLGDRDNGEQFF.